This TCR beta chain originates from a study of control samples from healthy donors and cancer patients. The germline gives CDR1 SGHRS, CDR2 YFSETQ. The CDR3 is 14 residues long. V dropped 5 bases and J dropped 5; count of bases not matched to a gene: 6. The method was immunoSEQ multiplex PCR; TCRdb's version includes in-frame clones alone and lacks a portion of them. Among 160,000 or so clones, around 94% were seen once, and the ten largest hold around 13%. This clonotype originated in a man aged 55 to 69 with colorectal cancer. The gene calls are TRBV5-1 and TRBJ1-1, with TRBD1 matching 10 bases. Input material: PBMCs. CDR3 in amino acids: CASSGDRGVTEAFF. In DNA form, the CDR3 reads TGCGCCAGCAGTGGGGACAGGGGTGTTACTGAAGCTTTCTTT.